The clone carrying this TCR beta chain occurred many times. The entry originates in a study of human T cells and chemical hapten exposure. Via MiXCR, TCRdb re-called the RACE reads, giving one row per CDR3 protein. There are a few hundred thousand distinct CDR3 sequences in the sample; about 9% occur only once, and less than 3% lies in the top ten. Time point described: pre-sensitization, week 0. Regarding treatment: therapeutic diphenylcyclopropenone sensitization with weekly scalp DPC. Germline lookup yields CDR1 ENHRY and CDR2 SYGVKD. Trimming cost V 6 bases and J 8 bases; bases outside gene matches: 15. This CDR3 spans 16 amino acids.

The source material was whole blood, sampled in connection with sensitization to the hapten diphenylcyclopropenone (DPC). J is TRBJ1-4 and V is TRBV10-3; 7 bases line up with TRBD1. This TCR derives from a woman aged 35 to 49 with alopecia areata. Some clones in this sample may be carry-over from other donors' samples. CDR3 sequence: CAISFDRDGKREKLFF. The CDR3 DNA follows: TGTGCCATCAGCTTCGACAGGGATGGTAAACGAGAAAAACTGTTTTTT.